The rows below give T cell receptor beta chains drawn from one sample of a study of blood T cell repertoires in COVID-19. Some clones are missing from TCRdb's copy, which holds only in-frame ones; the method was immunoSEQ multiplex PCR. The data hold more than 200,000 clones, with around four fifths observed a single time. The sequencing sample was made of peripheral blood. The receptors were gathered from a woman in her 70s with active or convalescent COVID-19. Both conserved end residues are part of each CDR3. A D gene is named only where the DNA matches it firmly. For some rows the clone size is stated as once, few or many, or as a class when expanded; others skip it.

V gene	clone size	D gene	J gene	CDR3 protein	CDR3 DNA
TRBV15	few	TRBD2	TRBJ2-7	CATSRSRSGREKQYF	TGTGCCACCAGCAGATCAAGGAGCGGGCGGGAGAAGCAGTACTTC
TRBV6-4	.	.	TRBJ1-1	CASRGQENTEAFF	TGTGCCAGCAGGGGCCAGGAAAACACTGAAGCTTTCTTT
TRBV7-6	few	.	TRBJ2-3	CASSSSGTRGTDTQYF	TGTGCCAGCAGCTCCTCCGGGACTCGGGGCACAGATACGCAGTATTTT
TRBV6-5	.	.	TRBJ1-2	CASSSRTGGTGYTF	TGTGCCAGCAGTTCCCGGACTGGAGGGACTGGCTACACCTTC
TRBV25-1	.	TRBD1	TRBJ2-7	CASSRQGSYEQYF	TGTGCCAGCAGCCGACAGGGGTCCTACGAGCAGTACTTC
TRBV19	.	TRBD2	TRBJ2-1	CASRGRTRSYNEQFF	TGTGCCAGTAGGGGACGGACTAGGTCCTACAATGAGCAGTTCTTC
TRBV6-1	.	TRBD1	TRBJ1-2	CASSDGTGRGYGYTF	TGTGCCAGCAGTGACGGGACAGGGAGAGGCTATGGCTACACCTTC
TRBV7-3	.	.	TRBJ1-2	CASSQGRAGGYTF	TGTGCCAGCAGTCAGGGCAGGGCCGGTGGCTACACCTTC
TRBV27	.	TRBD1	TRBJ1-1	CASSWGQGYCFCEAFF	TGTGCCAGCAGTTGGGGACAGGGGTATTGTTTCTGTGAAGCTTTCTTT
TRBV7-2	few	TRBD2	TRBJ2-5	CASSLFLVAGGETQYF	TGTGCCAGCAGCTTATTTTTGGTAGCGGGGGGGGAGACCCAGTACTTC
TRBV19	.	TRBD1	TRBJ1-3	CASRSPGQGNSGNTIYF	TGTGCCAGTAGGTCACCGGGACAGGGTAACTCTGGAAACACCATATATTTT
TRBV9	.	TRBD1	TRBJ1-6	CASSVDPTGANSPLHF	TGTGCCAGCAGCGTTGATCCGACAGGGGCAAATTCACCCCTCCACTTT
TRBV18	.	.	TRBJ1-4	CASSPSVAGNEKLFF	TGTGCCAGCTCACCATCAGTAGCGGGCAATGAAAAACTGTTTTTT
TRBV3-1/TRBV3-2	.	.	TRBJ1-4	CASSLQGVNEKLFF	TGTGCCAGCAGCCTACAGGGAGTTAATGAAAAACTGTTTTTT
TRBV5-5	.	TRBD1	TRBJ1-1	CASSFGQGITEAFF	TGTGCCAGCAGTTTCGGACAGGGTATTACTGAAGCTTTCTTT
TRBV10-3	.	.	TRBJ2-5	CAISESGGQETQYF	TGTGCCATCAGTGAGTCGGGGGGCCAAGAGACCCAGTACTTC
TRBV21-1	.	.	TRBJ2-2	CASSKLGTRRGRLFF	TGTGCCAGCAGCAAATTGGGGACAAGGCGAGGTCGGCTGTTTTTT
TRBV4-2	.	.	TRBJ2-1	CASSQTPNFDSYNEQFF	TGTGCCAGCAGCCAAACACCCAATTTTGACTCCTACAATGAGCAGTTCTTC
TRBV5-8	.	TRBD1	TRBJ1-2	CASSLRQGVNYGYTF	TGTGCCAGCAGCTTGAGGCAGGGGGTGAACTATGGCTACACCTTC
TRBV10-2	.	TRBD1	TRBJ1-2	CASSEVIRTGNYGYTF	TGCGCCAGCAGTGAGGTGATCCGGACAGGGAACTATGGCTACACCTTC
TRBV29-1	.	.	TRBJ1-1	CSAPGQSTEAFF	TGCAGCGCACCCGGACAGTCCACTGAAGCTTTCTTT
TRBV7-9	once	.	TRBJ2-7	CASTQGGAAAYEQYF	TGTGCCAGCACCCAGGGTGGGGCCGCAGCCTACGAGCAGTACTTC
TRBV5-4	.	TRBD2	TRBJ2-1	CASSTELAGGYNEQFF	TGTGCCAGCAGCACCGAACTAGCGGGAGGGTACAATGAGCAGTTCTTC
TRBV5-1	.	.	TRBJ2-7	CASSFSSAPSYEQYF	TGCGCCAGCAGCTTTAGCAGTGCCCCATCCTACGAGCAGTACTTC
TRBV18	.	.	TRBJ1-1	CASSPYSENTEAFF	TGTGCCAGCTCACCATATTCAGAGAACACTGAAGCTTTCTTT
TRBV6-2/TRBV6-3	.	.	TRBJ1-5	CASSASTGNQPQHF	TGTGCCAGCAGTGCCTCGACAGGAAATCAGCCCCAGCATTTT
TRBV5-1	.	TRBD2	TRBJ2-2	CASSLATSGAGELFF	TGCGCCAGCAGCTTGGCGACTAGCGGGGCCGGGGAGCTGTTTTTT
TRBV10-2	once	TRBD1	TRBJ2-2	CAIALQGDTGELFF	TGCGCCATCGCCTTACAGGGGGACACCGGGGAGCTGTTTTTT
TRBV6-1	.	TRBD1	TRBJ2-5	CASSGRDRGLGETQYF	TGTGCCAGCAGTGGCCGGGACAGGGGGCTCGGAGAGACCCAGTACTTC
TRBV6-5	.	TRBD1	TRBJ1-1	CASSKTGMGDTEAFF	TGTGCCAGCAGCAAGACAGGGATGGGGGACACTGAAGCTTTCTTT
TRBV11-3	.	TRBD1	TRBJ2-7	CASSSLGGQSPQYF	TGTGCCAGCAGCTCCTTAGGGGGACAGTCGCCGCAGTACTTC
TRBV6-5	.	TRBD2	TRBJ2-3	CASSYSPSGSTDTQYF	TGTGCCAGCAGTTACTCACCTAGCGGGTCTACAGATACGCAGTATTTT
TRBV5-1	.	TRBD2	TRBJ2-5	CASSSQPGGEETQYF	TGCGCCAGCAGCTCTCAACCTGGGGGGGAAGAGACCCAGTACTTC
TRBV30	.	TRBD1	TRBJ2-2	CAGTEDTGELFF	TGTGCCGGGACAGAAGATACCGGGGAGCTGTTTTTT
TRBV19	.	TRBD1	TRBJ1-1	CASSAITGGNTEAFF	TGTGCCAGTAGTGCCATTACAGGGGGAAACACTGAAGCTTTCTTT
TRBV6-5	.	TRBD1	TRBJ2-1	CASSRGQGTYNEQFF	TGTGCCAGCAGTAGGGGACAGGGCACCTACAATGAGCAGTTCTTC
TRBV5-1	.	.	TRBJ2-7	CASSPPSSYEQYF	TGCGCCAGCAGCCCCCCTAGCTCCTACGAGCAGTACTTC
TRBV5-4	.	TRBD1	TRBJ2-7	CASSLGGGQETYEQYF	TGTGCCAGCAGCCTTGGTGGAGGACAGGAGACCTACGAGCAGTACTTC
TRBV6-2/TRBV6-3	.	TRBD1	TRBJ2-1	CASSQQGVADEQFF	TGTGCCAGCAGTCAACAGGGGGTGGCCGATGAGCAGTTCTTC
TRBV19	.	TRBD1	TRBJ2-2	CASSPGTGHGSGELFF	TGTGCCAGTAGTCCCGGGACAGGGCATGGTTCCGGGGAGCTGTTTTTT
TRBV7-8	.	TRBD1	TRBJ1-1	CASSLVRGKLAEAFF	TGTGCCAGCAGCTTAGTCAGGGGGAAGTTGGCTGAAGCTTTCTTT
TRBV19	.	.	TRBJ2-6	CASSRAASGANVLTF	TGTGCCAGTAGTAGGGCAGCCTCTGGGGCCAACGTCCTGACTTTC
TRBV11-2	few	.	TRBJ1-2	CASTPGGGEGYTF	TGTGCCAGCACCCCAGGTGGGGGGGAAGGCTACACCTTC
TRBV18	.	TRBD1	TRBJ1-6	CASSPSDRSISPLHF	TGTGCCAGCTCACCTTCGGACAGGAGCATTTCACCCCTCCACTTT
TRBV18	.	.	TRBJ2-3	CASSPRTLSTDTQYF	TGTGCCAGCTCACCAAGAACCCTAAGCACAGATACGCAGTATTTT